Listed below are T cell receptor beta chains from one sample, sequenced in a study of OX40 agonist ivuxolimab in advanced cancers. The method was immunoSEQ multiplex PCR; TCRdb's version includes in-frame clones alone and lacks a portion of them. The table includes 21,000 or so clones, approximately 80% detected once. The starting material was CD4+ or CD8+ T cells sorted from blood, obtained in a trial of the OX40 agonist ivuxolimab. The receptors derive from an adult with an advanced solid tumor such as melanoma, head and neck, liver or kidney cancer. The CDR3 runs from the conserved cysteine through the conserved F or W. The order of the fields is D gene, V gene, clone size, J gene, CDR3 protein, CDR3 DNA. A D gene is named only where the DNA matches it firmly. Clone size appears in some rows only: once, few, many, or a class for an expanded clone.

D: NA
V: TRBV20-1
size: NA
J: TRBJ2-7
CDR3: CSASVSYEQYF
DNA: TGCAGTGCTAGTGTTTCCTACGAGCAGTACTTC

D: TRBD2
V: TRBV7-8
size: NA
J: TRBJ2-7
CDR3: CASSLSGGGSSSYEQYF
DNA: TGTGCCAGCAGCCTGAGCGGGGGGGGCTCTTCGTCCTACGAGCAGTACTTC

D: TRBD2
V: TRBV27
size: NA
J: TRBJ2-7
CDR3: CASSQNKRESSSEQYF
DNA: TGTGCCAGCAGTCAAAATAAGCGGGAGAGTTCATCCGAGCAGTACTTC

D: TRBD2
V: TRBV7-2
size: NA
J: TRBJ2-1
CDR3: CASSLGTSGVNEQFF
DNA: TGTGCCAGCAGCTTAGGGACTAGCGGGGTCAATGAGCAGTTCTTC

D: NA
V: TRBV6-6
size: NA
J: TRBJ1-1
CDR3: CASSPRGGLTEAFF
DNA: TGTGCCAGCAGTCCCCGTGGAGGGCTCACTGAAGCTTTCTTT

D: NA
V: TRBV4-1
size: few
J: TRBJ2-1
CDR3: CASSHTVYNEQFF
DNA: TGCGCCAGCAGCCATACCGTCTACAATGAGCAGTTCTTC

D: TRBD2
V: TRBV11-2
size: NA
J: TRBJ2-7
CDR3: CASSPGTSVYEQYF
DNA: TGTGCCAGCAGCCCCGGGACTAGCGTTTACGAGCAGTACTTC

D: TRBD2
V: TRBV15
size: NA
J: TRBJ2-1
CDR3: CATSKSGRDYNEQFF
DNA: TGTGCCACCAGCAAAAGCGGGAGGGACTACAATGAGCAGTTCTTC

D: NA
V: TRBV11-2
size: once
J: TRBJ2-3
CDR3: CASTFKGGTQYF
DNA: TGTGCCAGCACCTTTAAGGGCGGTACGCAGTATTTT

D: NA
V: TRBV10-2
size: NA
J: TRBJ2-5
CDR3: CASSESSREAQYF
DNA: TGCGCCAGCAGTGAGTCTAGCAGGGAGGCCCAGTACTTC

D: NA
V: TRBV4-1
size: NA
J: TRBJ2-2
CDR3: CASSHLGTTNTGELFF
DNA: TGCGCCAGCAGCCACTTGGGGACAACGAACACCGGGGAGCTGTTTTTT

D: NA
V: TRBV11-2
size: NA
J: TRBJ2-5
CDR3: CASSLARPGETQYF
DNA: TGTGCCAGCAGCTTAGCCCGGCCGGGAGAGACCCAGTACTTC

D: NA
V: TRBV7-9
size: NA
J: TRBJ2-1
CDR3: CASSPPPLSGPYNEQFF
DNA: TGTGCCAGCAGCCCGCCGCCCCTCAGCGGACCTTACAATGAGCAGTTCTTC

D: TRBD2
V: TRBV14
size: NA
J: TRBJ2-3
CDR3: CASSRTSGRGDTQYF
DNA: TGTGCCAGCAGCCGGACTAGCGGGAGGGGAGATACGCAGTATTTT

D: TRBD2
V: TRBV19
size: NA
J: TRBJ2-7
CDR3: CASSIGLAGYYEQYF
DNA: TGTGCCAGTAGTATTGGACTAGCGGGATACTACGAGCAGTACTTC

D: NA
V: TRBV19
size: NA
J: TRBJ1-2
CDR3: CASSMGGPYTF
DNA: TGTGCCAGTAGTATGGGAGGGCCCTACACCTTC

D: TRBD2
V: TRBV6-4
size: NA
J: TRBJ2-1
CDR3: CASSVLAGYNEQFF
DNA: TGTGCCAGCAGCGTACTAGCGGGGTACAATGAGCAGTTCTTC

D: NA
V: TRBV28
size: NA
J: TRBJ1-2
CDR3: CASSPPQRTNYGYTF
DNA: TGTGCCAGCAGTCCCCCCCAACGAACTAACTATGGCTACACCTTC

D: NA
V: TRBV19
size: NA
J: TRBJ2-5
CDR3: CASSPGLETQYF
DNA: TGTGCCAGTAGTCCGGGGTTAGAGACCCAGTACTTC

D: NA
V: TRBV9
size: NA
J: TRBJ1-1
CDR3: CASSVGSGGGTEAFF
DNA: TGTGCCAGCAGCGTAGGCTCGGGCGGAGGGACTGAAGCTTTCTTT

D: TRBD1
V: TRBV11-2
size: NA
J: TRBJ2-7
CDR3: CASSLVGSGGSSYEQYF
DNA: TGTGCCAGCAGCTTAGTCGGGTCAGGGGGAAGCTCCTACGAGCAGTACTTC

D: TRBD1
V: TRBV4-1
size: NA
J: TRBJ1-4
CDR3: CASSQAGGNEKLFF
DNA: TGCGCCAGCAGCCAAGCAGGGGGCAACGAAAAACTGTTTTTT

D: TRBD2
V: TRBV7-9
size: NA
J: TRBJ2-2
CDR3: CASSLGAGATGELFF
DNA: TGTGCCAGCAGCTTAGGGGCGGGAGCGACCGGGGAGCTGTTTTTT

D: NA
V: TRBV10-3
size: once
J: TRBJ2-3
CDR3: CAISATSGCLDTQYF
DNA: TGTGCCATCAGTGCTACCAGCGGGTGCCTAGATACGCAGTATTTT

D: TRBD2
V: TRBV6-5
size: once
J: TRBJ2-7
CDR3: CASSYPGGEQYF
DNA: TGTGCCAGCAGTTACCCGGGGGGCGAGCAGTACTTC

D: NA
V: TRBV11-3
size: NA
J: TRBJ2-3
CDR3: CASSLHPQALNTDTQYF
DNA: TGTGCCAGCAGCTTACATCCCCAGGCCTTAAACACAGATACGCAGTATTTT

D: TRBD2
V: TRBV27
size: NA
J: TRBJ2-2
CDR3: CASCAGGNGELFF
DNA: TGTGCCAGCTGCGCGGGAGGGAACGGGGAGCTGTTTTTT

D: NA
V: TRBV6-4
size: few
J: TRBJ2-2
CDR3: CASSMDSDTGELFF
DNA: TGTGCCAGCAGTATGGATAGCGACACCGGGGAGCTGTTTTTT

D: TRBD2
V: TRBV4-1
size: medium-sized
J: TRBJ2-3
CDR3: CASSLGLAGADTQYF
DNA: TGCGCCAGCAGCTTAGGACTAGCGGGAGCGGATACGCAGTATTTT

D: NA
V: TRBV6-5
size: medium-sized
J: TRBJ1-2
CDR3: CASSITESYGYTF
DNA: TGTGCCAGCAGTATCACAGAAAGCTATGGCTACACCTTC

D: TRBD2
V: TRBV15
size: once
J: TRBJ2-7
CDR3: CATSRPGGEVREQYF
DNA: TGTGCCACCAGCCGCCCGGGGGGGGAGGTGCGCGAGCAGTACTTC

D: NA
V: TRBV7-6
size: NA
J: TRBJ2-3
CDR3: CASSLSGAGLADTQYF
DNA: TGTGCCAGCAGCTTAAGTGGTGCGGGACTGGCAGATACGCAGTATTTT

D: NA
V: TRBV9
size: few
J: TRBJ2-1
CDR3: CASSPGTTTYNEQFF
DNA: TGTGCCAGCAGCCCTGGGACCACTACCTACAATGAGCAGTTCTTC

D: TRBD2
V: TRBV7-6
size: NA
J: TRBJ2-1
CDR3: CASSDSGNNYNEQFF
DNA: TGTGCCAGCAGCGATAGCGGGAACAACTACAATGAGCAGTTCTTC

D: NA
V: TRBV30
size: NA
J: TRBJ2-7
CDR3: CAWSSGVFEQYF
DNA: TGTGCCTGGAGCTCGGGAGTCTTCGAGCAGTACTTC

D: TRBD2
V: TRBV4-1
size: NA
J: TRBJ2-2
CDR3: CASSQSSGRGTGELFF
DNA: TGCGCCAGCAGCCAGAGTAGCGGGAGGGGCACCGGGGAGCTGTTTTTT

D: TRBD1
V: TRBV5-6
size: NA
J: TRBJ2-2
CDR3: CASSLRVGRGLWHTGELFF
DNA: TGTGCCAGCAGCTTGCGAGTGGGCAGGGGGCTGTGGCACACCGGGGAGCTGTTTTTT

D: NA
V: TRBV13
size: NA
J: TRBJ2-7
CDR3: CASSLGSVTYEQYF
DNA: TGTGCCAGCAGCTTGGGTAGCGTTACCTACGAGCAGTACTTC

D: NA
V: TRBV13
size: NA
J: TRBJ1-5
CDR3: CASSFGGGDQPQHF
DNA: TGTGCCAGCAGCTTCGGAGGGGGGGATCAGCCCCAGCATTTT

D: NA
V: TRBV4-1
size: NA
J: TRBJ2-3
CDR3: CASSQVGADTQYF
DNA: TGCGCCAGCAGCCAAGTTGGGGCAGATACGCAGTATTTT

D: TRBD2
V: TRBV13
size: NA
J: TRBJ2-3
CDR3: CASSLGGRGTDTQYF
DNA: TGTGCCAGCAGCTTAGGCGGGAGGGGCACAGATACGCAGTATTTT